These T cell receptor beta chains were read from a single sample in a study of Ad26.COV2.S vaccination and SARS-CoV-2 variants. TCRdb's copy holds only in-frame clones and misses some; the assay was immunoSEQ multiplex PCR. The table lists 300,000 to 350,000 clones, around 84% of them singletons. The sequencing here drew on peripheral blood, taken in a trial of Ad26.COV2.S vaccine versus placebo. The receptors shown here come from a person aged 18-65 years who received the Ad26.COV2.S COVID-19 vaccine or a placebo. Each CDR3 is given without its conserved first and last residue. The order of the fields is CDR3 protein, V gene, J gene.

ASRSSGGDTQY	TRBV10-2	TRBJ2-3
ASSPARDLAYNEQF	TRBV4-1	TRBJ2-1
ASSIMGQGYNEQF	TRBV19	TRBJ2-1
ASSPSGGDEQY	TRBV18	TRBJ2-7
ASSQRWKGQGAEETQY	TRBV4-2	TRBJ2-5
ASLTKGEGSPLH	TRBV28	TRBJ1-6
AFRVGLAGYNEQF	TRBV5-4	TRBJ2-1
ASSYTGGTEAF	TRBV6-5	TRBJ1-1
ASSQRATGPNQPQH	TRBV7-2	TRBJ1-5
ASSQGNNQPQH	TRBV3-1/TRBV3-2	TRBJ1-5
ASSINRGTGGAAQH	TRBV19	TRBJ1-5
ASSLDHYGYT	TRBV7-2	TRBJ1-2
ASSDGTSGGEF	TRBV5-1	TRBJ2-1
ASSPSGLSGPIYGYT	TRBV9	TRBJ1-2
ASSHGPTDRGDGYT	TRBV4-1	TRBJ1-2
ASGNEGTYGYT	TRBV12-5	TRBJ1-2
ASSPGQNRPHEQY	TRBV14	TRBJ2-7
ASSPLSSDTEAF	TRBV18	TRBJ1-1
AWSPESWRKLF	TRBV30	TRBJ1-4
ASRLGLSGILLAKNIQY	TRBV12-2	TRBJ2-4
ASSLGYLTSGRGLRTGELF	TRBV5-1	TRBJ2-2
ASSFRRGETQY	TRBV12-3/TRBV12-4	TRBJ2-5
ASRRTREGYT	TRBV12-3/TRBV12-4	TRBJ1-2
ASSQALPHTDTQY	TRBV4-1	TRBJ2-3
ASSVGQGITKMNTEAF	TRBV9	TRBJ1-1
ASSRHLTEETQY	TRBV7-9	TRBJ2-5
AWSAGQHSSGNTIY	TRBV30	TRBJ1-3
ASITYYSGGYTDTQY	TRBV4-3	TRBJ2-3
ASSSQGGVGTEAF	TRBV18	TRBJ1-1
ASSQEPGGIGNTIY	TRBV3-1/TRBV3-2	TRBJ1-3
ASSPGPNTGELF	TRBV19	TRBJ2-2
ASSGTSLDQPQH	TRBV2	TRBJ1-5
ASSLAGQENEKLF	TRBV5-1	TRBJ1-4
ASSLRGERGYT	TRBV7-2	TRBJ1-2
ASSPGQGHGYT	TRBV11-2	TRBJ1-2
ASSLGLAGAGFQETQY	TRBV7-9	TRBJ2-5
ASSVDGGGVYEQY	TRBV9	TRBJ2-7
ASSPRGGNYGYT	TRBV9	TRBJ1-2
ASRRQGAPTDTQY	TRBV5-1	TRBJ2-3
ASSESGSWKVEKLF	TRBV6-1	TRBJ1-4
ASSSRTGEAETQY	TRBV19	TRBJ2-5
AISEGGTSTDTQY	TRBV10-3	TRBJ2-3
ASSLERGQGRAF	TRBV7-2	TRBJ1-1
ASSLYQGATEAF	TRBV27	TRBJ1-1
ASSTLGRTQY	TRBV12-3/TRBV12-4	TRBJ2-5
ASSDGLAGEQY	TRBV5-1	TRBJ2-7
ASSQSGEQY	TRBV6-5	TRBJ2-7
ASSLGGYSNQPQH	TRBV11-2	TRBJ1-5
ASSPGSNYGYT	TRBV18	TRBJ1-2
AWSVGSKANRFTEAF	TRBV30	TRBJ1-1
ASSLNPTSSGGGTQY	TRBV7-7	TRBJ2-5
ASSVDGGGSTGELF	TRBV9	TRBJ2-2
ASRETGYIGELF	TRBV19	TRBJ2-2
ASQFDRETYEQY	TRBV6-6	TRBJ2-7
ASSQVAGPNYGYT	TRBV14	TRBJ1-2
ASSLRGLGNIQY	TRBV5-6	TRBJ2-4
ASSQGGTSGEKLF	TRBV3-1/TRBV3-2	TRBJ1-4
ASTPIGNSNEKLF	TRBV5-1	TRBJ1-4
ASSLGRSYNSPLH	TRBV19	TRBJ1-6